The 11 T cell receptor beta chains below come from one sample, sequenced in a study of T-cell reconstitution after alpha-beta-depleted transplantation in children. Unique molecular identifiers were incorporated when the TCRbeta library was constructed. TCRdb called the PCR reads again in MiXCR, with one record for every CDR3 protein. The sample has 610,000 or so distinct CDR3 sequences, roughly 30% seen once; the top ten hold about 35%. The source was PBMCs, collected before TCRalphabeta/CD19-depleted stem cell transplant. Every receptor here comes from a boy less than two years old with Wiskott-Aldrich syndrome, due to receive a stem cell transplant.

This chain uses TRBV5-1 with TRBJ2-1; 15 nucleotides agree with TRBD2. The germline V gene has CDR1 SGHRS and CDR2 YFSETQ. The J segment lost 2 bases and the V segment lost 4 bases, leaving 7 bases of the junction unmatched. CDR3 size: 18 residues. CDR3 residues: CASSPRTSGRGTYNEQFF. The CDR3 DNA reads TGCGCCAGCAGCCCCCGGACTAGCGGGAGGGGGACCTACAATGAGCAGTTCTTC.

This clonotype was counted only a few times. The V and J genes are TRBV5-1 and TRBJ2-5, with 9 positions matching TRBD2. The V segment lost 4 bases and the J segment 5 bases; nucleotides outside the gene matches: 9. The CDR3 is made up of 15 amino acids. Germline CDR1 and CDR2: SGHRS and YFSETQ. This CDR3 is CASSPLAGGGETQYF. CDR3 bases: TGCGCCAGCAGCCCACTAGCGGGCGGAGGGGAGACCCAGTACTTC.

This clonotype was seen a few times. This sequence joins TRBV7-6 and TRBJ1-4; TRBD1 aligns across 7 bases. Germline-derived CDR1 and CDR2 are SGHVS and FNYEAQ. There are 14 residues in the CDR3. V was pared by 5 bases and J by 5 bases, with 5 bases of the junction left unmatched. The CDR3 region is CASSLRDRNEKLFF. CDR3 DNA: TGTGCCAGCAGCCTCCGGGACAGAAATGAAAAACTGTTTTTT.

The chain joins TRBV11-2 to TRBJ1-6; 7 nucleotides match TRBD1. Unmatched junction bases numbered 11, after V lost 5 bases and J lost 13 bases. The V gene's germline CDR1 is SGHAT and CDR2 FQNNGV. This CDR3 comprises 14 residues. The CDR3: CASSRGQLFFPLHF. CDR3 coding DNA: TGTGCCAGCAGCAGGGGACAGCTTTTCTTCCCCCTCCACTTT.

V and J are TRBV5-5 and TRBJ2-7, with TRBD2 as a possible D gene (7 bases). Germline V CDR1 and CDR2: SGHKS, YYEKEE (reference sequence). The CDR3 runs to 17 residues. Trimming shortened V by 4 bases and J by 7 bases, and 27 bases separated the two germline ends. CDR3 region: CASSGTTSIPRGGEQYF. The CDR3 bases are TGTGCCAGCAGCGGAACGACTAGCATCCCCAGGGGAGGGGAGCAGTACTTC.

This clonotype was observed a single time. This CDR3 reads CASSFNLGGRAGGETQYF. CDR3 in DNA: TGTGCCAGCAGTTTTAATCTTGGCGGGAGGGCCGGGGGAGAGACCCAGTACTTC. The chain is built from TRBV3-1 and TRBJ2-5, with TRBD2 identical over 9 bases. There are 18 residues in the CDR3. CDR1 is LGHDT and CDR2 is YNNKEL in the germline V gene (reference sequence). The V segment lost 6 bases and the J segment 4 bases; nucleotides outside the gene matches: 18.

This chain joins TRBV25-1 and TRBJ2-1; perhaps TRBD2 as D (5 bases). This CDR3 region has 14 residues. In germline, CDR1 is MGHDK, CDR2 SYGVNS. The ends were cut back, 2 bases at V and 6 bases at J, with 11 bases in the middle. CDR3 in amino acids: CASSEVNGGNEQFF. CDR3 nucleotide sequence: TGTGCCAGCAGTGAAGTGAATGGAGGCAATGAGCAGTTCTTC. Based on the CDR3 plus reference TRBV25-1 and TRBJ2-1, the full variable domain is EADIYQTPRYLVIGTGKKITLECSQTMGHDKMYWYQQDPGMELHLIHYSYGVNSTEKGDLSSESTVSRIRTEHFPLTLESARPSHTSQYLCASSEVNGGNEQFFGPGTRLTVL.

The genes are TRBV28 and TRBJ2-1, with D hard to call. Per germline, CDR1 MDHEN and CDR2 SYDVKM. The CDR3 is 12 residues long. V shed 8 bases and J shed 3 bases, with 8 bases lying between them. Here the CDR3 reads CASVADYNEQFF. The CDR3 DNA reads as TGTGCCAGCGTGGCGGACTACAATGAGCAGTTCTTC.

The gene calls are TRBV20-1 and TRBJ1-5; D is perhaps TRBD1 (6 bases). Germline CDR1 is DFQATT and CDR2 is SNEGSKA (reference sequence). This CDR3 region has 14 residues. Trimming shortened V by 7 bases and J by 0 bases, and 13 bases separated the two germline ends. CDR3 amino acids: CSVPRGYSNQPQHF. As DNA, the CDR3 is TGCAGTGTACCGAGGGGGTATAGCAATCAGCCCCAGCATTTT.

This clonotype came up once. V gene TRBV20-1 combines with J gene TRBJ2-3; unclear D gene. The ends were cut back, 0 bases at V and 0 bases at J, with 7 bases in the middle. The V gene's germline CDR1 is DFQATT and CDR2 SNEGSKA (reference sequence). The CDR3 extends over 14 amino acids. CDR3 sequence: CSARERTSTDTQYF. The CDR3 nucleotides read TGCAGTGCTAGAGAGCGAACTAGCACAGATACGCAGTATTTT.

V usage is TRBV20-1 and J usage is TRBJ2-3; D is possibly TRBD2 (6 bases). The CDR3 is 14 residues long. V was cut by 3 bases and J by 1 base, with 11 bases left in between. Looked up from germline, CDR1 is DFQATT and CDR2 is SNEGSKA (reference sequence). CDR3 amino acids: CSASSREGTDTQYF. Written as DNA, the CDR3 is TGCAGTGCTAGTTCGCGGGAAGGCACAGATACGCAGTATTTT.